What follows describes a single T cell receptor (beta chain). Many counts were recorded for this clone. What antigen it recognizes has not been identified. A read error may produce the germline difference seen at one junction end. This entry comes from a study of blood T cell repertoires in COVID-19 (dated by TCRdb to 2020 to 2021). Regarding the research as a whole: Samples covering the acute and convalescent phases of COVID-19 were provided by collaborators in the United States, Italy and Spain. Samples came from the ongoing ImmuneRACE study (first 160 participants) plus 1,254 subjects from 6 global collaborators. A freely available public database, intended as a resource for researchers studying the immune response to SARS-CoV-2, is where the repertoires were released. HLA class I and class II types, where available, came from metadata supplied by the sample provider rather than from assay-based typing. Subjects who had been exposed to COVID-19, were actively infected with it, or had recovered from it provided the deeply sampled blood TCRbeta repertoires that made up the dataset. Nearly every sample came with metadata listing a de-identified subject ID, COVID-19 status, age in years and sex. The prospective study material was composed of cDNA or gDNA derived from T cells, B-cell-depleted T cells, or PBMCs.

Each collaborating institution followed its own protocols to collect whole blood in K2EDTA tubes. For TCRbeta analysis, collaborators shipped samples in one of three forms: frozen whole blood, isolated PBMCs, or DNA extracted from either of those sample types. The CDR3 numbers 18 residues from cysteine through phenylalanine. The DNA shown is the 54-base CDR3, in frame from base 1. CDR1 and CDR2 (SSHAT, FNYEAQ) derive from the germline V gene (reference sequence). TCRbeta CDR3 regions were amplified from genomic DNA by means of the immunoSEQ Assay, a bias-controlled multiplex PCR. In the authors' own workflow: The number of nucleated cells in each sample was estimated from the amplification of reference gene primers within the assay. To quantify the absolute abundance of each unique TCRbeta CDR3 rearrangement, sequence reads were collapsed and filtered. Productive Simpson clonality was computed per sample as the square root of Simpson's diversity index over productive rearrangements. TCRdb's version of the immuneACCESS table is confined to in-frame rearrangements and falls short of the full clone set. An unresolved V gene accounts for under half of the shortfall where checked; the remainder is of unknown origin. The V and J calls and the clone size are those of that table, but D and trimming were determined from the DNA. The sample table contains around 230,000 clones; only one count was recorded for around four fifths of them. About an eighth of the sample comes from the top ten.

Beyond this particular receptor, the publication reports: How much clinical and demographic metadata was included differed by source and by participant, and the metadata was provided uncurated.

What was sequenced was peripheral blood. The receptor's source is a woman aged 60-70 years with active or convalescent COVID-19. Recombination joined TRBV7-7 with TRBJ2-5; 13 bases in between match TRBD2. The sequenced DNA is TGTGCTAGCAGCTTAGCAGGACTAGCGGGGGCCGGTCAAGAGACCCAGTACTTC. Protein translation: CASSLAGLAGAGQETQYF.